These 20 T cell receptor beta chains were all obtained from the same sample, sequenced in a study of blood T cell repertoires in COVID-19. Clones were sequenced by immunoSEQ multiplex PCR, and TCRdb holds only the in-frame ones, with some missing. Here the sample spans about 110,000 clones, roughly 88% being singletons. Input material: peripheral blood. These receptors came from a human donor in a cohort sampled during active COVID-19.

The chain employs TRBV5-4 and TRBJ2-2; 7 nucleotides line up with TRBD1. CDR3 length: 12 residues. J gave up 7 bases and V 3 bases, and 0 bases lay outside the gene matches. The germline V gene encodes CDR1 SGHNT and CDR2 YYREEE (reference sequence). CDR3 coding DNA: TGTGCCAGCAGCTGGGACAGCGGGGAGCTGTTTTTT. This translates into CASSWDSGELFF. The entire variable domain, with the rest obtained from reference TRBV5-4 and TRBJ2-2, is as follows: ETGVTQSPTHLIKTRGQQVTLRCSSQSGHNTVSWYQQALGQGPQFIFQYYREEENGRGNFPPRFSGLQFPNYSSELNVNALELDDSALYLCASSWDSGELFFGEGSRLTVL.

The chain links TRBV19 to TRBJ1-2; a possible D gene is TRBD1 (6 bases). V lost 8 bases, J lost 6 bases, and 10 bases lay in between. Per the germline V gene, CDR1 is LNHDA and CDR2 is SQIVND (reference sequence). This CDR3 contains 11 residues. The CDR3 DNA reads TGTGCCAGTTGGGGGGGCCATGGCTACACCTTC. It specifies CASWGGHGYTF.

This chain connects TRBV3-1 (or the pseudogene TRBV3-2) to TRBJ2-1; a possible D gene is TRBD2 (5 bases). Germline CDR1 is LGHDT and CDR2 is YNNKEL (reference sequence). Deletions cut 5 bases from V and 7 bases from J, with 9 bases between. CDR3 size: 12 residues. The CDR3 reads CASSRTENEQFF. The CDR3, as DNA: TGTGCCAGCAGCAGGACTGAAAATGAGCAGTTCTTC.

The chain couples TRBV5-1 to TRBJ1-3, with D perhaps matching TRBD1 (6 bases). The CDR3 is 18 residues long. V dropped 0 bases and J dropped 3 bases, with 19 bases sitting between them. Germline V gene sequence: CDR1 SGHRS, CDR2 YFSETQ. The DNA of the CDR3 is TGCGCCAGCAGCTTGGCCCAACAGAACAGGGCCGGTGGAAACACCATATATTTT. Translated: CASSLAQQNRAGGNTIYF.

The chain couples TRBV5-4 to TRBJ2-1; 8 bases agree with TRBD2. This CDR3 is 16 amino acids long. With V trimmed by 1 base and J by 4 bases, 7 bases remained unmatched. Germline V gene data show CDR1 as SGHNT and CDR2 as YYREEE (reference sequence). CDR3 amino acids: CASSLLGSGVYNEQFF. The CDR3 coding sequence is TGTGCCAGCAGCTTGTTGGGTAGCGGGGTGTACAATGAGCAGTTCTTC.

The chain joins TRBV5-4 to TRBJ2-7; a possible D gene is TRBD1 (6 bases). Germline assignment: CDR1 SGHNT and CDR2 YYREEE (reference sequence). The V end was cut by 0 bases, the J end by 6 bases, with 7 bases between. CDR3 length equals 12 residues. CDR3 DNA: TGTGCCAGCAGCTTGGGGGGGCGCGAGCAGTACTTC. It translates to CASSLGGREQYF.

The chain employs TRBV30 and TRBJ1-2, with 8 bases that match TRBD1. The CDR3 is made up of 14 amino acids. The junction had 7 bases not matched to a gene; V was cut back by 5 bases and J by 2 bases. Looked up from germline, CDR1 is GTSNPN and CDR2 is SVGIG (reference sequence). CDR3 coding DNA: TGTGCCTGGTTGGGACAGGCCAAAAACTATGGCTACACCTTC. It yields the protein CAWLGQAKNYGYTF.

The genes are TRBV7-2 and TRBJ2-2; perhaps TRBD1 as D (5 bases). There are 15 residues in the CDR3. Trimming stripped 5 bases from V and 1 base from J, with 11 bases between. CDR1 SGHTA and CDR2 FQGNSA come from the germline V gene. The CDR3 sequence is CASSLLGVNTGELFF. CDR3 nucleotides: TGTGCCAGCAGCCTCCTAGGGGTGAACACCGGGGAGCTGTTTTTT.

The CDR3 DNA follows: TGCGCCAGCAGTAAGAGCGGGAGCACAGATACGCAGTATTTT. Residues: CASSKSGSTDTQYF. The chain couples TRBV10-1 to TRBJ2-3; weak D call: TRBD2 (6 bases). The CDR3 has 14 residues. Between the trimmed V and J ends, which lost 5 bases and 0 bases, there was a span of 9 bases. Looked up from germline, CDR1 is WNHNN and CDR2 is SYGVQD (reference sequence).

V usage is TRBV19 and J usage is TRBJ2-7, with 9 bases lining up with TRBD1. This CDR3 spans 16 amino acids. Germline values: CDR1 LNHDA, CDR2 SQIVND (reference sequence). V gave up 3 bases and J gave up 5 bases; unmatched junction bases: 11. The CDR3 nucleotides read TGTGCCAGTAGTATTGGTACGGGACAGGGTTTCCACGAGCAGTACTTC. It translates to CASSIGTGQGFHEQYF.

The chain employs TRBV4-1 and TRBJ2-7, with 9 bases fitting TRBD2. CDR3 size: 16 residues. Unmatched junction bases numbered 5, after V lost 0 bases and J lost 2 bases. Looked up from germline, CDR1 is MGHRA and CDR2 is YSYEKL. The CDR3 loop is CASSQDTTSGTYEQYF. The CDR3 coding sequence is TGCGCCAGCAGCCAAGATACGACTAGCGGTACCTACGAGCAGTACTTC.

The CDR3 reads CASSESGTSGSYNEQFF. DNA of the CDR3: TGCGCCAGCAGTGAGTCGGGGACTAGCGGCTCCTACAATGAGCAGTTCTTC. The V call is TRBV10-2, the J call TRBJ2-1; 11 positions agree with TRBD2. The CDR3 runs to 17 residues. Germline-derived CDR1 and CDR2 are WSHSY and SAAADI. The V and J ends lost 0 bases and 0 bases, in that order; junction bases with no gene match: 1.

V usage is TRBV18 and J usage is TRBJ1-2, with TRBD1 identical over 9 bases. Germline CDR1 KGHSH, CDR2 LQKENI. This CDR3 contains 16 residues. J lost 7 bases, V lost 3 bases, and 12 bases had no gene match. In nucleotides, the CDR3 is TGTGCCAGCTCACCGGTCCCGGGACAGGGTAGTGGTGGCTACACCTTC. Amino acids: CASSPVPGQGSGGYTF.

The chain links TRBV19 to TRBJ1-2, with 9 bases aligning to TRBD1. The CDR3 contains 14 residues. CDR1 LNHDA and CDR2 SQIVND come from the germline V gene (reference sequence). V shed 0 bases, J shed 8 bases, and the junction held 4 bases outside the gene matches. The CDR3 region is CASSIDWDRVGYTF. The CDR3 DNA reads TGTGCCAGTAGTATAGATTGGGACAGGGTCGGCTACACCTTC.

The chain employs TRBV27 and TRBJ1-1; a possible D gene is TRBD1 (5 bases). Germline-derived CDR1 and CDR2 are MNHEY and SMNVEV (reference sequence). This CDR3 comprises 16 residues. With 3 bases removed from V and 5 bases from J, the gap between germline ends came to 19 bases. The CDR3 DNA sequence: TGTGCCAGCAGTTTGCCCAGGTGGGGCGTCGGGACTGAAGCTTTCTTT. Its translation: CASSLPRWGVGTEAFF.

This chain uses TRBV6-5 with TRBJ1-2; 8 positions agree with TRBD1. V lost 8 bases, J lost 5 bases, and 10 bases stayed unmatched. This CDR3 is built from 14 residues. Germline-derived CDR1 and CDR2 are MNHEY and SVGAGI. The CDR3: CASGQDREFYGYTF. The CDR3 DNA is TGTGCCAGCGGGCAGGACAGGGAGTTTTATGGCTACACCTTC.

This rearrangement joins TRBV24-1 to TRBJ2-2, with TRBD1 as a possible D gene (5 bases). The CDR3 is 13 residues long. CDR1 and CDR2 (germline): KGHDR, SFDVKD. V was trimmed by 4 bases and J by 7 bases, leaving 9 bases between them. This CDR3 is CATSETVDGELFF. CDR3 DNA: TGTGCCACCAGTGAGACAGTAGACGGGGAGCTGTTTTTT.

The V and J genes are TRBV11-2 and TRBJ2-5, with 8 bases identical to TRBD1. V lost 4 bases and J lost 6; bases outside the gene matches: 13. CDR3 size: 16 residues. Germline CDR1 reads SGHAT; CDR2 reads FQNNGV. The CDR3 region is CASSSGKRTGHQTQYF. CDR3 bases: TGTGCCAGCAGCTCCGGGAAGAGGACAGGGCACCAGACCCAGTACTTC.

The V call is TRBV7-2, the J call TRBJ2-5; D not certain. V lost 1 base and J 0 bases, leaving 6 bases between the germline ends. This CDR3 has 14 amino acids. CDR1 and CDR2 from the germline V gene are SGHTA and FQGNSA. This CDR3 reads CASSLVPNQETQYF. Here the CDR3 DNA reads TGTGCCAGCAGCTTAGTCCCCAACCAAGAGACCCAGTACTTC. The full variable domain, in which reference TRBV7-2 and TRBJ2-5 provide the parts outside the CDR3, is GAGVSQSPSNKVTEKGKDVELRCDPISGHTALYWYRQSLGQGLEFLIYFQGNSAPDKSGLPSDRFSAERTGGSVSTLTIQRTQQEDSAVYLCASSLVPNQETQYFGPGTRLLVL.

The chain uses TRBV20-1 and TRBJ2-5, with TRBD2 as a possible D gene (5 bases). The CDR3 runs to 14 residues. V gave up 3 bases and J gave up 7 bases, with 18 bases separating them. CDR1 DFQATT and CDR2 SNEGSKA come from the germline V gene (reference sequence). CDR3 in DNA: TGCAGTGCTAGTTGGGAGTACAGAGCCGGGACCCAGTACTTC. Translated, it gives CSASWEYRAGTQYF.